This paragraph covers one T cell receptor beta chain sequence. Its cognate antigen has yet to be identified. Per-base quality was not reported, and no clone a single base away is much larger than it. Using the deep immunoSEQ assay, multiplex PCR amplified TCR CDR3 regions from genomic DNA. Genomic DNA extracted from each cell subset was distributed evenly over all wells of several immunoSEQ 96-well plates, and each plate served as one replicate. For sorted subsets, 200 to 250 ng of genomic DNA, equivalent to tens of thousands of T cell genomes, went into each replicate PCR. Purified libraries were measured with a Qubit 3.0 fluorometer, size-checked on a Bioanalyzer 2100, and measured again with the KAPA Library Quantification kit. Every immunoSEQ 96-well plate was sequenced on a dedicated single-read 150-cycle Illumina NextSeq 550 flow cell. Per the authors' processing: Because the immunoSEQ output held only junctional sequences and lacked quality scores, the filtering could not match the filtering applied to full-length reads. To assign V/J genes and CDR3, sequences were annotated against IMGT germline references using PyIR, a Python wrapper for IgBLAST v1.9. Reads with weak V/J assignments (E-value above 1e-6), missing CDR3, stop codons, out-of-frame junctions, or ambiguous translated residues were removed. V3J clonotypes were defined as sequences sharing the same inferred V gene, J gene, and CDR3 amino acid sequence. Percentage overlap between repertoires was computed as shared unique clonotypes divided by the size of the smaller repertoire. RTK rarefaction, the Chao1 estimator, and Recon v2.1 estimates of unobserved clonotypes were used to assess repertoire richness. Generation probabilities were computed with OLGA for all TCRbeta clonotypes obtained by the gDNA method from several donors. TCRdb took over this immuneACCESS table, retaining in-frame rearrangements with V and J assigned. Such tables are incomplete; in checked studies, under half of the missing clones stem from an unresolved V gene, and the remainder is unexplained. That table is the source of V, J and clone size, and D and trimming were worked out from the DNA. Present in this sample are 2 million to 3 million clones, over 85% of which were seen just once. 0.36% of the sample is held by the ten biggest clonotypes.

Donors were healthy HIV-negative adults with no recently reported acute infections or vaccinations. All donors were Caucasian adults living in Nashville, Tennessee, USA. CD4+ T cells were enriched by magnetic negative selection, after which naive cells were positively selected on CD45RA and the negative fraction was taken as the memory subset. After blood collection by leukapheresis, PBMCs were isolated using Ficoll-Histopaque density gradient centrifugation and then cryopreserved in the vapor phase of liquid nitrogen. Analytical flow cytometry was used to check the purity and quantity of each magnetically sorted T cell population. From each sorted fraction, genomic DNA was isolated and quantified by UV absorbance on a Nanodrop 2000c. The data derive from a study of shared clonotypes between healthy human individuals (TCRdb year 2020). Background on the whole study: The cohort included a few men and a couple of women between 18 and 49 years of age. To increase sequencing depth and limit assay-specific biases, TCR repertoire library preparation and sequencing were carried out by different laboratories using diverse techniques. The study deeply sequenced blood TCR repertoires of 5 or 6 healthy adults to estimate repertoire size and the extent of clonotype sharing between individuals. Each donor's leukapheresis produced roughly between roughly 0.94 and 9.5 billion PBMCs. For each donor, three plates each were used for CD4 naive and CD4 memory, two plates were used for CD8 naive, and one plate was used for CD8 memory.

V is cut by 1 base and J by 5 bases, and the space between the germline ends is 12 bases. The germline V gene supplies CDR1 SGHTA and CDR2 FQGTGA. From the cysteine through the phenylalanine, the CDR3 covers 15 amino acids. Only CDR3 DNA remains: 45 bases, in frame from the first base. What the research found in general, with its limitations: Sampling was limited to blood, and TCR repertoires in tissue likely differ from TCR repertoires in blood. Even with the large sequencing depth, rarefaction of the sorted-subset datasets indicated that sequencing was incomplete. Across four donors, 5% to 6% of naive CD4, roughly 3.5% of naive CD8, about 2.3% of memory CD4, and under 0.45% of memory CD8 clonotypes were shared. Because the study included only a small number of donors, the genetic and exposure-history diversity represented was limited. Pairwise subsampling led to the expectation that sequencing depth would affect the degree of clonotype sharing among donors. Estimated clonotype richness was generally larger for naive than for memory subsets. Compared with non-shared clonotypes, clonotypes shared by all four sorted-subset donors had higher generation probabilities.

Source material: naive CD4+ T cells from PBMCs. The label giving this sample's cell subset or site can be read as: CD45RA+ positively selected. This receptor was identified in a man aged 18 to 30 in good health. Some clones in this sample may be carry-over from other donors' samples. Recombination joined TRBV7-3 with TRBJ2-1; the D gene cannot be named for sure. The DNA sequence is given as TGTGCCAGCAGCTTAAGTGGCGGTTCCAACAATGAGCAGTTCTTC. Translated, it gives CASSLSGGSNNEQFF.